These 3 T cell receptor beta chains were all obtained from the same sample, sequenced in a study of yellow fever vaccine responses in identical twins. Using its own MiXCR run on the RT-PCR reads, TCRdb lists one record per CDR3 protein. There are roughly 6,900 distinct CDR3 sequences in the sample; 84% occur only once, and roughly 3.5% lies in the top ten. This material consisted of T cells from blood (PBMCs), unsorted or a sorted subset (not recorded which), taken before or after yellow fever vaccination (not recorded which). These receptors came from a woman younger than 35 who received the yellow fever vaccine.

J is TRBJ2-1 and V is TRBV11-1; D is unclear. V lost 2 bases, J lost 5 bases, and 1 base lay in between. CDR3 length: 11 residues. Germline CDR1 SGHAT, CDR2 FQDESV (reference sequence). CDR3 sequence reads: CASSLNNEQFF. The CDR3 coding sequence is TGTGCCAGCAGCTTAAACAATGAGCAGTTCTTC.

This rearrangement joins TRBV6-2 or TRBV6-3 to TRBJ2-3, with D hard to call. V lost 1 base and J lost 1, with 3 bases in between. The length of the CDR3 is 13 residues. Germline CDR1 is MNHEY and CDR2 is SVGEGT. CDR3 nucleotide sequence: TGTGCCAGCAGTTACTATGGCACAGATACGCAGTATTTT. Translation: CASSYYGTDTQYF.

This chain uses TRBV6-9 with TRBJ2-3; 11 bases agree with TRBD2. CDR3 length: 15 amino acids. CDR1 and CDR2 from the germline V gene are MNHGY and SVAAGI. The ends lost 6 bases at V and 4 bases at J; junction bases unmatched: 6. CDR3 DNA sequence: TGTGCCAGCAGCCCAGGGACTAGCGGCCCAGATACGCAGTATTTT. This encodes CASSPGTSGPDTQYF.